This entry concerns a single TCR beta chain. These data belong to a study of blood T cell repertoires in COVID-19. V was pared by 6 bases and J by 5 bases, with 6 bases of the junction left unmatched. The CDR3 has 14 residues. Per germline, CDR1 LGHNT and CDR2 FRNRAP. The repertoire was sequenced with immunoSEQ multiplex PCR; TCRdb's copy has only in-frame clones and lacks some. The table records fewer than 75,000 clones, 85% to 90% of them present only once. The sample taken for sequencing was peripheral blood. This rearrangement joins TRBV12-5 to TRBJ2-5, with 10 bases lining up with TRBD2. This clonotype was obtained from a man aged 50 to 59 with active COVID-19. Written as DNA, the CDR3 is TGTGCTAGTGGGTTAGCGGGGGGCAGGGAGACCCAGTACTTC. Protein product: CASGLAGGRETQYF.